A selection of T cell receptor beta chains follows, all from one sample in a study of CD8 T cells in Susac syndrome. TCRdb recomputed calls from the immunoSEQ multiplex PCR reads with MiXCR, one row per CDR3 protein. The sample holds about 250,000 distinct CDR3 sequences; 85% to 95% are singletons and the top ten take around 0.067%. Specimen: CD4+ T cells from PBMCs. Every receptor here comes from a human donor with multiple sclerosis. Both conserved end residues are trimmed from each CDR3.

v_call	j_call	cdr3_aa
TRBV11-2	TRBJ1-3	ASSLYGGGQRNTIY
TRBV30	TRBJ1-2	AWSRDSRNYGYT
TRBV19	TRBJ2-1	ASSKLVPDVDEQF
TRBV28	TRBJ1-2	ASSFRSNYGYT
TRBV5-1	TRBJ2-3	ASAPGFGSTDTQY
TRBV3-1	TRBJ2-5	ASSQGGRASQETQY
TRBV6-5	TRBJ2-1	ASSYDNSNNEQF
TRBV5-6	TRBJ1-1	ASSLFGGPNTEAF
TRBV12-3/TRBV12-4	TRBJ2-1	ASSAGGYEQF
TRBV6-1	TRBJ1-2	ASIRDGISYT
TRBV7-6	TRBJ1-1	ASSRQENTEAF
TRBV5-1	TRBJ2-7	ASSWSGTGGALGEQY
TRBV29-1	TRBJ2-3	SVRSGQSTDTQY
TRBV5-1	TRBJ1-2	ASSLDDRSGYT
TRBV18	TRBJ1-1	ASSPQGASTEAF
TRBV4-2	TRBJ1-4	ASSAPYSATNEKLF
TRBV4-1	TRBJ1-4	ASSRGRSNEKLF
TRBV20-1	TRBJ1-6	SARRGTGGPLH
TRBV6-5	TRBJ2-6	ASSYGVSGANVLT
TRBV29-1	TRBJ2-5	SVRLVLRETQY
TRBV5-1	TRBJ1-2	ASGTDNYGYT
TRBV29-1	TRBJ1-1	SVADRFTEAF
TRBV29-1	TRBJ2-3	SVDEEWNTQY
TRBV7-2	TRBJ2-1	ASSFLHEQF
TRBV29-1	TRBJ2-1	SARPTGGKGQF
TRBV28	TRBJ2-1	ASSLERGFYNEQF
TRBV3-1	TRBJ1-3	ASSPDWPSGNTIY
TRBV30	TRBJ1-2	AWTVASYGYT
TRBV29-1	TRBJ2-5	SEQTGAAETQY
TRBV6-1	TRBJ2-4	ASSEVYRVNIQY
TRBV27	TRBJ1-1	ASSPDKGTEAF
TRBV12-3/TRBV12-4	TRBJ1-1	ASSRRVGTEAF
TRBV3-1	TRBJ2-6	ASSQYRSGANVLT
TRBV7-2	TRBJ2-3	ASSASGFRADTQY
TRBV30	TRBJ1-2	AWRPSTDYGYT
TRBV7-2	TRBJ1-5	ASSVTGGQGDAPQH
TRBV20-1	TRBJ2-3	SALAGGGRTDTQY
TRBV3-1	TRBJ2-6	ASSPSSGRGGANVLT
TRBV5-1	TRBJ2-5	ASSSGPEGGQETQY
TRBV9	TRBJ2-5	ASSVGPGGQVLQETQY
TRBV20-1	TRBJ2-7	SARVRLAGGPTYEQY
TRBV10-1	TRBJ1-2	ASSRCT
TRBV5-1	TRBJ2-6	ASGPGASGANVLT
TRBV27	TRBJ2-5	ASSLISGGETQY
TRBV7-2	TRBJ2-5	ASSLEGTGLETQY
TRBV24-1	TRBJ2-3	ATSGRTGGTDTQY
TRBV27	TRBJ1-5	ASSLKAGGNQPQH
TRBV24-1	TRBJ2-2	ATSPGVTGELF
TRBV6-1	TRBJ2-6	ASSRPRVVGANVLT
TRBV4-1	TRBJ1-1	ASSPATGTANTEAF
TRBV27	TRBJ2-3	ASSLRDRGSDTQY
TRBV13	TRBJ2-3	ASSAGTGSVVDTQY
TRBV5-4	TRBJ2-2	ASSLVAGGDGELF
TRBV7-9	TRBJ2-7	ASSFQASSYEQY
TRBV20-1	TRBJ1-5	SARVILRVSNQPQH